A selection of T cell receptor beta chains follows, all from one sample in a study of CD8 T cells in ankylosing spondylitis. TCRdb fed the 5' RACE reads into MiXCR, producing one record per CDR3 protein. Counted here are 150,000 to 200,000 distinct CDR3 sequences, 11% occurring once; the ten biggest clones make up approximately 32%. The sample was blood, either unsorted or a sorted T cell fraction (not recorded which). All receptors come from a male donor with ankylosing spondylitis or in good health (not recorded which). Both conserved end residues are part of each CDR3. Fields, in order: clone size, J gene, CDR3 length, D gene, V gene, CDR3 protein, CDR3 DNA. The D gene is left open where the match is weak. Some rows mark clone size as missing; the rest say once, few, many or name a class of expanded clone.

few | TRBJ1-1 | 14 | - | TRBV4-3 | CASSQVLGNTEAFF | TGCGCCAGCAGCCAAGTTTTGGGGAACACTGAAGCTTTCTTT
many | TRBJ1-5 | 12 | - | TRBV3-1 | CASSSGDQPQHF | TGTGCCAGCAGCTCTGGGGATCAGCCCCAGCATTTT
many | TRBJ1-5 | 16 | TRBD1 | TRBV7-8 | CASSLAGQGGNQPQHF | TGTGCCAGCAGCTTAGCCGGACAGGGAGGCAATCAGCCCCAGCATTTT
many | TRBJ1-1 | 14 | - | TRBV5-1 | CASSLEAGRPEAFF | TGCGCCAGCAGCTTGGAAGCAGGGAGGCCTGAAGCTTTCTTT
- | TRBJ1-6 | 16 | - | TRBV3-1 | CASSQDQTGRNSPLHF | TGTGCCAGCAGCCAAGATCAAACAGGGCGAAATTCACCCCTCCACTTT
few | TRBJ1-1 | 17 | - | TRBV5-1 | CASSFLSIGIGNTEAFF | TGCGCCAGCAGCTTCCTGAGCATCGGAATCGGGAACACTGAAGCTTTCTTT
many | TRBJ2-2 | 13 | - | TRBV10-2 | CASSELPTGELFF | TGCGCCAGCAGTGAGCTTCCGACAGGAGAGCTGTTTTTT
few | TRBJ1-2 | 14 | TRBD1 | TRBV12-3/TRBV12-4 | CASTEDRDHYGYTF | TGTGCCAGCACCGAGGACAGGGATCACTATGGCTACACCTTC
many | TRBJ2-2 | 16 | TRBD2 | TRBV5-1 | CASSLGTSGRTGELFF | TGCGCCAGCAGCTTGGGGACTAGCGGGAGAACCGGGGAGCTGTTTTTT
many | TRBJ1-2 | 14 | - | TRBV10-3 | CAISGQAYESGYTF | TGTGCCATCAGTGGACAGGCTTATGAGTCTGGCTACACCTTC
many | TRBJ1-2 | 14 | TRBD1 | TRBV2 | CATSRDRGDYGYTF | TGTGCCACCTCCAGAGACAGGGGCGACTATGGCTACACCTTC
- | TRBJ2-2 | 15 | TRBD2 | TRBV9 | CASNTSGGDTGELFF | TGTGCCAGCAACACTAGCGGGGGGGACACCGGGGAGCTGTTTTTT
many | TRBJ1-2 | 13 | TRBD1 | TRBV12-3/TRBV12-4 | CASSRGQGSGYTF | TGTGCCAGCAGCAGAGGACAGGGTAGTGGCTACACCTTC
few | TRBJ2-7 | 13 | TRBD2 | TRBV4-2 | CASSQETSNEQYF | TGTGCCAGCAGCCAAGAGACTAGCAACGAGCAGTACTTC